This entry features one T cell receptor (beta chain) sequence. V lost 2 bases and J lost 1, with 11 bases in between. This CDR3 comprises 15 residues. Per germline, CDR1 WNHNN and CDR2 SYGVQD (reference sequence). The record originates from a study of blood T cell repertoires in COVID-19. About the study: The United States, Italy and Spain were the sources of the acute and convalescent COVID-19 samples. Sample material is recorded as cDNA or gDNA derived from T cells, B-cell-depleted T cells, or PBMCs.

Methods used by the authors: Nucleated cell number was recorded as an estimate derived from reference gene primer amplification. Sequenced by immunoSEQ multiplex PCR; TCRdb stores in-frame clones only, minus some. V and J calls and clone size are those listed in that table; D and trimming were worked out from the DNA. Of roughly 190,000 clones detected, 70% to 80% appear once; the ten largest clones hold around 12%. V is TRBV10-1 and J is TRBJ2-5; no firm D call. The receptor comes from a woman in her fifties or sixties with acute or convalescent COVID-19. The sequenced sample consisted of peripheral blood. In DNA form, the CDR3 reads TGCGCCAGCAGTGAGGATTGGTCCGGCCAAGAGACCCAGTACTTC. Protein: CASSEDWSGQETQYF.